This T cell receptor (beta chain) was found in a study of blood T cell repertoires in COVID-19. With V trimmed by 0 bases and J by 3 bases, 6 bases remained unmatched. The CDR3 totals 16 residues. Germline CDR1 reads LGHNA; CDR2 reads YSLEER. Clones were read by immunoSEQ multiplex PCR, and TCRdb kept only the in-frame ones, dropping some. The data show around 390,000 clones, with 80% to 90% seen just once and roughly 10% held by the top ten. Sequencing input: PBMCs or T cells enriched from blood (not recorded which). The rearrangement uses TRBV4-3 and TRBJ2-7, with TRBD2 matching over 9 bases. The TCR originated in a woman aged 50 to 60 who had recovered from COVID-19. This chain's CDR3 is CASSQEAGLALYEQYF. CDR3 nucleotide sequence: TGCGCCAGCAGCCAAGAGGCTGGACTAGCGCTCTACGAGCAGTACTTC.